A single sample gave rise to the 3 T cell receptor beta chains below, sequenced in a study of T cell responses to AZD1222 COVID-19 vaccine. Generated by immunoSEQ multiplex PCR, the TCRdb table keeps only in-frame clones and is missing some. The repertoire has 120,000 to 150,000 clones, approximately 86% of them found once; the top ten carry approximately 5.6%. Sample: peripheral blood, taken 28 days after the second dose of the MenACWY control vaccine. The receptor source for this set is an adult who received the MenACWY meningococcal vaccine as a control.

This clone was observed once. V usage is TRBV10-3 and J usage is TRBJ2-3; D is tentatively TRBD1 or TRBD2 (5 bases each). Looked up from germline, CDR1 is ENHRY and CDR2 is SYGVKD. The V gene lost 10 bases and the J gene lost 2 bases, with 13 bases spanning the gap. The CDR3 is 13 residues long. The CDR3 DNA reads TGTGCCACCGCCCCGGGACCCACAGATACGCAGTATTTT. This codes for CATAPGPTDTQYF.

CDR3 DNA: TGCGCCAGCAGCCAAGAGTATGGTGTCAGGTTAACCGGGGAGCTGTTTTTT. It codes for CASSQEYGVRLTGELFF. The rearrangement joins TRBV4-3 to TRBJ2-2; no clear D gene. V lost 0 bases to trimming and J lost 5 bases, with 16 bases between them. Germline V gene data show CDR1 as LGHNA and CDR2 as YSLEER. The CDR3 runs 17 residues.

The gene calls are TRBV5-4 and TRBJ1-2; 9 bases map to TRBD1. Per germline, CDR1 SGHNT and CDR2 YYREEE (reference sequence). The CDR3 sequence is 15 residues long. V was pared by 4 bases and J by 3 bases, with 7 bases of the junction left unmatched. The CDR3 reads CASSIGTGLDYGYTF. The CDR3 nucleotides read TGTGCCAGCAGCATCGGGACAGGGCTTGACTATGGCTACACCTTC.